The following is a T cell receptor (beta chain) sequence with its context. A junction end diverges from the germline sequence, so it may reflect a read error. The data were taken from a study of breast tumors, draining lymph nodes, adjacent tissues. One entry per CDR3 protein results from TCRdb running MiXCR on the multiplex PCR reads. The sample includes over 15,000 distinct CDR3 sequences, approximately 51% of them seen just once. The germline CDR1 and CDR2 sequences are MDHEN and SYDVKM. This CDR3 spans 14 amino acids. Sequencing was done on a sample of tumor-adjacent breast tissue. The clonotype originates from a female donor with breast cancer. Some clones in this sample may be carry-over from other donors' samples. V and J are TRBV28 and TRBJ2-3; D perhaps matches TRBD1 (7 bases). CDR3 region: CACSLEGTVDTQYF. The CDR3 bases are TGTGCCTGCAGTTTGGAGGGGACAGTAGATACGCAGTATTTT.